A single sample is the source of the 23 T cell receptor beta chains below, sequenced in a study of T-cell reconstitution after alpha-beta-depleted transplantation in children. This sample's TCRbeta library carried unique molecular identifier barcodes. TCRdb reprocessed the PCR reads via MiXCR and lists one record per CDR3 protein. The sample has about 480,000 distinct CDR3 sequences, about 12% seen once. Sample: PBMCs from the stem cell graft donor, taken from the stem cell graft. The receptors were sampled from a human donor who donated a stem cell graft to a child with combined immunodeficiency.

This chain's CDR3 is CASSPSRDPGLGTSGRSAYEQYF. CDR3 DNA: TGTGCCAGCAGCCCCTCCCGGGACCCTGGGCTAGGGACTAGCGGGAGGTCGGCCTACGAGCAGTACTTC. The gene calls are TRBV13 and TRBJ2-7; 15 bases line up with TRBD2. V was clipped by 5 bases and J by 2 bases; unmatched bases: 25. The CDR3 loop spans 23 amino acids. Germline CDR1 is PRHDT and CDR2 is FYEKMQ (reference sequence).

This chain joins TRBV23-1 and TRBJ1-6, with 8 nucleotides matching TRBD1. TRBV23-1 has ORF status, its function being uncertain. V was clipped by 2 bases and J by 3 bases; unmatched bases: 6. The CDR3 consists of 17 residues. As DNA, the CDR3 is TGCGCCAGCAGTCAAAGACAGGGGAGCCTCTATAATTCACCCCTCCACTTT. This gives the protein CASSQRQGSLYNSPLHF.

This clonotype was counted only a few times. The CDR3 sequence is CASSHLGGQGDGYTF. The DNA for the CDR3 is TGTGCCAGCAGTCACCTCGGCGGACAGGGAGATGGCTACACCTTC. This chain connects TRBV6-5 to TRBJ1-2; 8 bases fit TRBD1. From germline, CDR1 is MNHEY and CDR2 SVGAGI. The CDR3 consists of 15 residues. J was trimmed by 6 bases and V by 5 bases; bases with no gene match: 11.

The chain has TRBV15 and TRBJ1-6, with 10 bases aligning to TRBD1. The CDR3 has 16 residues. In germline, CDR1 is LNHNV, CDR2 YYDKDF (reference sequence). Germline trimming cut 9 bases from V and 5 bases from J; bases unmatched to any gene: 10. The DNA of the CDR3 is TGTGCCACGAGACCGGACAGGGGGATTAATAATTCACCCCTCCACTTT. It specifies CATRPDRGINNSPLHF.

This clonotype occurred a few times. The rearrangement joins TRBV20-1 to TRBJ2-1; TRBD2 matches 11 bases. This CDR3 has 16 residues. Germline assignment: CDR1 DFQATT and CDR2 SNEGSKA (reference sequence). V trimming: 4 bases; J trimming: 1 base; junction bases outside the gene matches: 6. The CDR3 DNA follows: TGCAGTGCTAATTTAGCGGGGGGGGGATCCTACAATGAGCAGTTCTTC. The encoded protein is CSANLAGGGSYNEQFF.

This clonotype came up a few times. This CDR3 is CASSLAGQGGQKMNTEAFF. For the CDR3, the DNA is TGCGCCAGCAGCCTCGCCGGACAGGGCGGACAAAAAATGAACACTGAAGCTTTCTTT. The chain has TRBV5-1 and TRBJ1-1; 8 bases match TRBD1. Germline V gene sequence: CDR1 SGHRS, CDR2 YFSETQ. The CDR3 has 19 amino acids. The ends lost 4 bases at V and 0 bases at J; junction bases unmatched: 17.

In its sample, this clonotype ranks as medium-sized. The chain joins TRBV4-2 to TRBJ2-1; 8 bases are shared with TRBD2. This CDR3 spans 15 amino acids. J gave up 8 bases and V 2 bases, and 8 bases lay outside the gene matches. The germline CDR1 and CDR2 sequences are LGHNA and YNFKEQ. The CDR3 spells CASSQRASGWDEQFF. Here the CDR3 DNA reads TGTGCCAGCAGCCAAAGAGCTAGCGGGTGGGATGAGCAGTTCTTC.

The rearrangement links TRBV6-2 or TRBV6-3 to TRBJ1-1, with TRBD1 identical over 9 bases. V lost 3 bases and J lost 3; bases outside the gene matches: 11. There are 17 residues in the CDR3. CDR1 MNHEY and CDR2 SVGEGT come from the germline V gene. The CDR3 coding sequence is TGTGCCAGCAGTTATTTGACAGGGGGGCGGCCGGACACTGAAGCTTTCTTT. Translating gives CASSYLTGGRPDTEAFF.

Only a few counts were recorded for this clonotype. The J gene is TRBJ2-1, the V gene TRBV13; 10 nucleotides align to TRBD1. The CDR3 loop spans 17 amino acids. V shed 4 bases and J 3 bases; nucleotides not matched to a gene: 9. Per germline, CDR1 PRHDT and CDR2 FYEKMQ (reference sequence). The CDR3 DNA is TGTGCCAGCAGCTACCAAGGGACAGGGGAAGACTACAATGAGCAGTTCTTC. Its translation is CASSYQGTGEDYNEQFF.

The V and J genes are TRBV13 and TRBJ2-7, with 9 bases identical to TRBD1. CDR1 is PRHDT and CDR2 is FYEKMQ in the germline V gene (reference sequence). V lost 8 bases and J lost 3; bases outside the gene matches: 23. The CDR3 has 19 residues. Here the CDR3 reads CASCFTVQLRDRGIYEQYF. The CDR3 DNA reads TGTGCCAGCTGTTTTACGGTACAGCTTCGAGACAGGGGGATCTACGAGCAGTACTTC. The whole variable domain, filled in from reference TRBV13 and TRBJ2-7, reads AAGVIQSPRHLIKEKRETATLKCYPIPRHDTVYWYQQGPGQDPQFLISFYEKMQSDKGSIPDRFSAQQFSDYHSELNMSSLELGDSALYFCASCFTVQLRDRGIYEQYFGPGTRLTVT.

This clonotype was detected many times. The chain joins TRBV12-3 or TRBV12-4 to TRBJ2-7; 8 nucleotides line up with TRBD1. The ends lost 4 bases at V and 2 bases at J; junction bases unmatched: 7. The CDR3 consists of 15 residues. The DNA for the CDR3 is TGTGCCAGCAGTTCGGCTCAGGGGGCGGCCTACGAGCAGTACTTC. Residues: CASSSAQGAAYEQYF.

This clonotype was recorded many times. V and J are TRBV12-3 or TRBV12-4 and TRBJ1-6, with no clear D. The CDR3 length is 13 residues. Trimming shortened V by 1 base and J by 8 bases, and 6 bases separated the two germline ends. This CDR3 reads CASSLGGYSPLHF. CDR3 coding DNA: TGTGCCAGCAGTTTAGGAGGGTATTCACCCCTCCACTTT.

This clonotype has more than one count but fewer than ten. The chain couples TRBV15 to TRBJ2-6; D not resolved. CDR3 size: 15 residues. With 2 bases removed from V and 2 bases from J, the gap between germline ends came to 7 bases. Germline values: CDR1 LNHNV, CDR2 YYDKDF (reference sequence). CDR3 nucleotides: TGTGCCACCAGCAGACAAAGGGCTGGGGCCAACGTCCTGACTTTC. Translated: CATSRQRAGANVLTF.

V and J are TRBV20-1 and TRBJ2-2, with a possible D match to TRBD1 (6 bases). Per germline, CDR1 DFQATT and CDR2 SNEGSKA (reference sequence). Between the trimmed V and J ends, which lost 6 bases and 0 bases, there was a span of 14 bases. The CDR3 has 15 amino acids. The CDR3 DNA follows: TGCAGTGCGAGACAGGCGGCGGCGAACACCGGGGAGCTGTTTTTT. Protein: CSARQAAANTGELFF.

The V call is TRBV20-1, the J call TRBJ1-5, with no clear D. The V end lost 1 base, the J end lost 5 bases, and 9 bases lay between the germline ends. Germline V gene sequence: CDR1 DFQATT, CDR2 SNEGSKA (reference sequence). The CDR3 contains 13 residues. The CDR3 sequence: CSARGSRHQPQHF. In DNA, the CDR3 is TGCAGTGCTAGAGGGTCCCGCCATCAGCCCCAGCATTTT.

In this sample, this clonotype turned up many times. The chain employs TRBV20-1 and TRBJ2-5; 9 positions match TRBD1. This CDR3 region has 11 residues. Losses at the gene ends were 6 bases for V and 9 bases for J; bases not matched to a gene: 5. Looked up from germline, CDR1 is DFQATT and CDR2 is SNEGSKA (reference sequence). The CDR3 sequence: CSARDREAQYF. The CDR3 DNA is TGCAGTGCAAGGGACAGGGAGGCCCAGTACTTC.

There are a few counts of this clonotype. The chain has TRBV12-3 or TRBV12-4 and TRBJ2-2; 8 nucleotides agree with TRBD1. The CDR3 totals 15 residues. V dropped 6 bases and J dropped 4; count of bases not matched to a gene: 7. The CDR3 loop reads CASSRQGISTGELFF. DNA for the CDR3: TGTGCCAGCAGCCGACAGGGGATCAGCACCGGGGAGCTGTTTTTT.

The rearrangement uses TRBV4-2 and TRBJ2-5; D possibly corresponds to TRBD1 (5 bases). The V and J ends lost 0 bases and 2 bases respectively, with 10 bases between them. Germline V gene lookup returns CDR1 LGHNA and CDR2 YNFKEQ. The CDR3 consists of 15 residues. In DNA form, the CDR3 reads TGTGCCAGCAGCCAAGATCGACAGTTTCAAGAGACCCAGTACTTC. Translated: CASSQDRQFQETQYF.

This clonotype was seen a few times. The chain combines TRBV12-3 or TRBV12-4 with TRBJ2-3; 13 bases are a match to TRBD2. CDR3 size: 20 residues. Trimming at V came to 3 bases and at J to 3 bases, leaving 15 bases not matched to a gene. CDR3 coding DNA: TGTGCCAGCAGTTTTTTTATTCGCCAGACTAGCGGGAGGCCTACAGATACGCAGTATTTT. It is translated as CASSFFIRQTSGRPTDTQYF.

This clonotype was recorded at least ten times. J is TRBJ2-1 and V is TRBV20-1; 11 bases fit TRBD2. The CDR3 spans 13 residues. V was clipped by 3 bases and J by 6 bases; unmatched bases: 1. Germline loops: CDR1 DFQATT, CDR2 SNEGSKA (reference sequence). CDR3: CSASSGGGNEQFF. The CDR3 DNA sequence: TGCAGTGCTAGTAGCGGGGGGGGCAATGAGCAGTTCTTC.

This clonotype was detected only a few times. V usage is TRBV5-1 and J usage is TRBJ2-1; a possible D gene is TRBD2 (5 bases). V lost 4 bases and J lost 0, with 14 bases in between. The CDR3 runs 16 residues. Germline V CDR1 and CDR2: SGHRS, YFSETQ. The CDR3 loop reads CASSQQRTDSYNEQFF. The CDR3, as DNA: TGCGCCAGCAGCCAGCAAAGGACTGACTCCTACAATGAGCAGTTCTTC. Together with reference TRBV5-1 and TRBJ2-1, the CDR3 gives the full variable domain: KAGVTQTPRYLIKTRGQQVTLSCSPISGHRSVSWYQQTPGQGLQFLFEYFSETQRNKGNFPGRFSGRQFSNSRSEMNVSTLELGDSALYLCASSQQRTDSYNEQFFGPGTRLTVL.

V usage is TRBV12-3 or TRBV12-4 and J usage is TRBJ2-7; possibly TRBD2 for D (6 bases). V lost 5 bases and J 0 bases, leaving 17 bases between the germline ends. The CDR3 is 16 residues long. CDR3 DNA sequence: TGTGCCAGCAGTAGCCCCCGGGACTCGAGCTCCTACGAGCAGTACTTC. The encoded protein is CASSSPRDSSSYEQYF.

This clonotype appeared a few times. This chain connects TRBV12-3 or TRBV12-4 to TRBJ2-7; D is perhaps TRBD1 or TRBD2 (5 bases each). This CDR3 is 14 amino acids long. Trimming shortened V by 4 bases and J by 3 bases, and 13 bases separated the two germline ends. The CDR3 protein is CASSSDTGRYEQYF. CDR3 bases: TGTGCCAGCAGTTCCGACACGGGACGCTACGAGCAGTACTTC.